The 21 T cell receptor beta chains listed next were all sequenced from one sample in a study of cytomegalovirus exposure and HLA in healthy donors. Primers: 60 Vbeta forward and 13 Jbeta reverse. The method was immunoSEQ multiplex PCR; TCRdb's version includes in-frame clones alone and lacks a portion of them. The sample has about 170,000 clones, more than 70% seen once. The source material was PBMCs. The receptors originated from a woman in her forties or fifties in good health and CMV-seropositive.

The gene calls are TRBV6-5 and TRBJ1-1; 7 bases fit TRBD1. The CDR3 runs 13 residues. The V gene end was trimmed by 9 bases and the J gene end by 0 bases; junction bases not matched to a gene: 4. Germline lookup yields CDR1 MNHEY and CDR2 SVGAGI. The CDR3 reads CASTGTVNTEAFF. The CDR3 coding sequence is TGTGCCAGTACCGGGACAGTGAACACTGAAGCTTTCTTT.

The rearrangement uses TRBV9 and TRBJ2-7, with D perhaps matching TRBD1 (5 bases). The CDR3 runs to 13 residues. CDR1 and CDR2 from the germline V gene are SGDLS and YYNGEE. V was clipped by 3 bases and J by 3 bases, with 10 bases between them. The CDR3 DNA reads TGTGCCAGCAGCGCGCACGACAGCTACGAGCAGTACTTC. Translated: CASSAHDSYEQYF.

The chain employs TRBV5-1 and TRBJ2-3; TRBD2 aligns across 10 bases. Germline CDR1 SGHRS, CDR2 YFSETQ. J was trimmed by 4 bases and V by 7 bases; bases with no gene match: 6. The CDR3 consists of 14 residues. As DNA, the CDR3 is TGCGCCAGCTTCAGCGGGGGGGCCTCAGATACGCAGTATTTT. Amino acid sequence: CASFSGGASDTQYF. Complete variable domain (other parts from reference TRBV5-1 and TRBJ2-3): KAGVTQTPRYLIKTRGQQVTLSCSPISGHRSVSWYQQTPGQGLQFLFEYFSETQRNKGNFPGRFSGRQFSNSRSEMNVSTLELGDSALYLCASFSGGASDTQYFGPGTRLTVL.

This clone was seen more than once but under ten times. This chain joins TRBV5-8 and TRBJ1-1, with D possibly matching TRBD1 (6 bases). This CDR3 is 14 amino acids long. V lost 0 bases to trimming and J lost 0 bases, with 6 bases between them. Germline CDR1 and CDR2: SGHTS and YDEGEE. This CDR3 is CASSLGTVNTEAFF. The CDR3 DNA sequence: TGTGCCAGCAGCTTGGGGACAGTGAACACTGAAGCTTTCTTT.

DNA for the CDR3: TGTGCCAGCCGGACTAGCGGGAGGCCCTTAAGCACAGATACGCAGTATTTT. As protein: CASRTSGRPLSTDTQYF. This chain connects TRBV18 to TRBJ2-3, with 14 bases matching TRBD2. The V segment lost 8 bases and the J segment 0 bases; nucleotides outside the gene matches: 7. CDR1 and CDR2 (germline): KGHSH, LQKENI. The CDR3 extends over 17 amino acids.

The rearrangement uses TRBV5-4 and TRBJ2-7, with 9 bases lining up with TRBD2. The germline V gene has CDR1 SGHNT and CDR2 YYREEE (reference sequence). V shed 5 bases, J shed 5 bases, and the junction held 5 bases outside the gene matches. This CDR3 is 13 amino acids long. The CDR3 region is CASSFSGSHEQYF. CDR3 in DNA: TGTGCCAGCAGTTTTAGCGGGAGTCACGAGCAGTACTTC.

The rearrangement links TRBV7-2 to TRBJ2-1; tentatively, D is TRBD2 (5 bases). This CDR3 has 14 residues. The V end was cut by 3 bases, the J end by 9 bases, with 15 bases between. CDR1 SGHTA and CDR2 FQGNSA come from the germline V gene. The CDR3: CASSFVRVATEQFF. In DNA form, the CDR3 reads TGTGCCAGCAGCTTCGTGAGGGTTGCTACTGAGCAGTTCTTC.

J is TRBJ2-1 and V is TRBV28, with 8 bases lining up with TRBD2. The CDR3 contains 13 residues. The trim removed 5 bases at V and 10 bases at J, leaving 7 bases unmatched. Germline CDR1 and CDR2: MDHEN and SYDVKM. Here the CDR3 reads CASSLGAGAEQFF. CDR3 coding DNA: TGTGCCAGCAGTCTCGGAGCGGGAGCAGAGCAGTTCTTC.

This rearrangement joins TRBV5-1 to TRBJ1-1, with a possible D match to TRBD1 (6 bases). CDR3 length: 15 residues. Germline V gene lookup returns CDR1 SGHRS and CDR2 YFSETQ. V was shortened by 4 bases and J by 3 bases, with 16 bases between the two germline ends. For the CDR3, the DNA is TGCGCCAGCAGCCAGCAGTTACAGGGAGACACTGAAGCTTTCTTT. This sequence encodes CASSQQLQGDTEAFF.

The chain has TRBV9 and TRBJ2-7, with a weak D call TRBD1 (7 bases). Germline V CDR1 and CDR2: SGDLS, YYNGEE. Trimming cost V 3 bases and J 6 bases, with 16 bases left between them. The CDR3 has 14 residues. The CDR3, as DNA: TGTGCCAGCAGCGAAGGGACCCAGGGGGGCGAGCAGTACTTC. This encodes CASSEGTQGGEQYF.

The chain is built from TRBV5-1 and TRBJ1-1, with TRBD1 matching over 11 bases. The V and J ends lost 3 bases and 4 bases, in that order; junction bases with no gene match: 11. This CDR3 is built from 17 residues. CDR1 SGHRS and CDR2 YFSETQ come from the germline V gene. This chain's CDR3 is CASSSDGQGAATTEAFF. As DNA, the CDR3 is TGCGCCAGCAGCTCCGACGGACAGGGGGCCGCCACCACTGAAGCTTTCTTT. The full variable domain, its missing parts supplied by reference TRBV5-1 and TRBJ1-1, is KAGVTQTPRYLIKTRGQQVTLSCSPISGHRSVSWYQQTPGQGLQFLFEYFSETQRNKGNFPGRFSGRQFSNSRSEMNVSTLELGDSALYLCASSSDGQGAATTEAFFGQGTRLTVV.

The chain employs TRBV2 and TRBJ1-2; 12 bases line up with TRBD1. The ends lost 4 bases at V and 2 bases at J; junction bases unmatched: 11. The CDR3 extends over 18 amino acids. In germline, CDR1 is SNHLY, CDR2 FYNNEI. The CDR3 protein is CASSVLPGQGALNYGYTF. CDR3 bases: TGTGCCAGCAGTGTGTTACCGGGACAGGGGGCTCTGAACTATGGCTACACCTTC.

The chain has TRBV7-3 and TRBJ2-2, with TRBD2 matching 11 bases. Trimming took 6 bases from V and 2 from J; bases not matched to a gene: 5. Germline V lookup: CDR1 SGHTA, CDR2 FQGTGA. The CDR3 has 16 amino acids. The CDR3 region is CASSFSGGANTGELFF. In nucleotides, the CDR3 is TGTGCCAGCAGTTTTAGCGGGGGGGCAAACACCGGGGAGCTGTTTTTT. The full variable domain, with the rest looked up from reference TRBV7-3 and TRBJ2-2, is GAGVSQTPSNKVTEKGKYVELRCDPISGHTALYWYRQSLGQGPEFLIYFQGTGAADDSGLPNDRFFAVRPEGSVSTLKIQRTERGDSAVYLCASSFSGGANTGELFFGEGSRLTVL.

The CDR3 DNA sequence: TGCGCCAGCGACGCCGGGACAGGGGGCATGAACACTGAAGCTTTCTTT. Encoded protein: CASDAGTGGMNTEAFF. The chain uses TRBV10-2 and TRBJ1-1, with 12 bases aligning to TRBD1. This CDR3 region has 16 residues. The V gene's germline CDR1 is WSHSY and CDR2 SAAADI. V lost 8 bases, J lost 0 bases, and 7 bases stayed unmatched.

The genes are TRBV7-6 and TRBJ2-2; D unclear. Per the germline V gene, CDR1 is SGHVS and CDR2 is FNYEAQ. CDR3 length equals 14 residues. Trimming removed 0 bases at V and 3 bases at J, with 5 bases between. The CDR3 sequence: CASSLARYTGELFF. The CDR3 bases are TGTGCCAGCAGCTTAGCCAGATACACCGGGGAGCTGTTTTTT.

A single count supports this clone. V usage is TRBV6-5 and J usage is TRBJ2-1; 8 positions match TRBD1. Trimming cost V 6 bases and J 7 bases; bases outside gene matches: 5. The CDR3 is 13 residues long. Germline lookup yields CDR1 MNHEY and CDR2 SVGAGI. In DNA form, the CDR3 reads TGTGCCAGCAGGCAGGGGGCTCGAAATGAGCAGTTCTTC. It translates to CASRQGARNEQFF.

The chain has TRBV19 and TRBJ1-2; 7 bases line up with TRBD1. Per germline, CDR1 LNHDA and CDR2 SQIVND (reference sequence). The CDR3 spans 17 residues. Trimming at V came to 5 bases and at J to 0 bases, leaving 12 bases not matched to a gene. The CDR3 reads CASSPRQGQGPNYGYTF. The CDR3 DNA follows: TGTGCCAGTAGTCCCCGACAGGGCCAGGGACCTAACTATGGCTACACCTTC.

This clone was picked up a small number of times. The same CDR3 is also encoded by other DNA sequences in this sample. The J gene is TRBJ1-1, the V gene TRBV6-5; tentative D call: TRBD1 (6 bases). The germline V gene has CDR1 MNHEY and CDR2 SVGAGI. V lost 0 bases to trimming and J lost 8 bases, with 16 bases between them. The CDR3 is made up of 15 amino acids. As DNA, the CDR3 is TGTGCCAGCAGTTACTCCCCTCCGACAGGAAGAGAAGCTTTCTTT. Protein sequence: CASSYSPPTGREAFF.

The chain employs TRBV29-1 and TRBJ2-3, with 10 bases aligning to TRBD2. The CDR3 consists of 15 residues. V was pared by 7 bases and J by 2 bases, with 9 bases of the junction left unmatched. Germline-derived CDR1 and CDR2 are SQVTM and ANQGSEA. The CDR3 bases are TGCAGCGCCCCACGGACTAGCGGACTCACAGATACGCAGTATTTT. As protein: CSAPRTSGLTDTQYF.

The chain carries TRBV27 and TRBJ2-1; 7 bases are shared with TRBD1. V gave up 5 bases and J gave up 0 bases; unmatched junction bases: 4. Germline values: CDR1 MNHEY, CDR2 SMNVEV (reference sequence). The length of the CDR3 is 15 residues. The CDR3 coding sequence is TGTGCCAGCAGTATCAGGGACAGCTCCTACAATGAGCAGTTCTTC. Translating gives CASSIRDSSYNEQFF.

The chain uses TRBV28 and TRBJ2-3; 7 bases are a match to TRBD1. Germline V gives CDR1 MDHEN, CDR2 SYDVKM. The CDR3 spans 15 residues. The junction had 7 bases not matched to a gene; V was cut back by 3 bases and J by 4 bases. CDR3: CASSFRGFRSDTQYF. CDR3 DNA sequence: TGTGCCAGCAGTTTCAGGGGGTTCAGGTCAGATACGCAGTATTTT.